The clone carrying this TCR beta chain has just a few counts. Its target is not known. The sample comes from a study of early T cells in non-severe SARS-CoV-2 infection. Study as a whole: RNA in bulk from unsorted whole blood was sequenced, and chains were unpaired.

The study's findings and limits: Anti-spike CD8 responses were favored in VDJdb matching, and private and CD4 specificities were missed.

V shed 1 base and J 6 bases; nucleotides not matched to a gene: 11. The germline gives CDR1 SQVTM, CDR2 ANQGSEA. The CDR3 has 16 residues. Unique molecular identifiers were added to individual cDNA molecules. TCRdb re-called the 5' RACE reads through MiXCR, storing one row per CDR3 protein. The sample includes some 64,000 distinct CDR3 sequences, roughly an eighth seen only once; the top ten take about 7.7%. The chain combines TRBV29-1 with TRBJ2-1, with 8 bases that match TRBD1. The sequencing input was whole blood. This TCR derives from an adult who was a healthcare worker with PCR-confirmed SARS-CoV-2 infection or an uninfected control (not recorded which). CDR3 in amino acids: CSVEAYYGQGSNEQFF. In DNA, the CDR3 is TGCAGCGTTGAAGCTTATTACGGACAGGGTAGCAATGAGCAGTTCTTC.